This T cell receptor (beta chain) was obtained from a study of blood T cell repertoires in COVID-19. Looking at the study overall: Sites in the United States, Italy and Spain provided acute and convalescent COVID-19 samples. T cells, B-cell-depleted T cells, or PBMCs supplied cDNA or gDNA.

The CDR3 consists of 14 residues. Trimming took off 5 bases at V and 2 bases at J, with 12 bases between the two ends. Germline loops: CDR1 SGHVS, CDR2 FQNEAQ. As handled by the study authors: Estimation of nucleated cell counts relied on the amplification of reference gene primers. Data came from immunoSEQ multiplex PCR; TCRdb stores just in-frame clones and leaves some out. V and J calls and clone size are as listed in that table; D and trimming were resolved from the DNA. The sample gives over 110,000 clones, over 70% of which show up once; roughly 2% is in the top ten. The sequence was obtained from a woman in her sixties or seventies with acute or convalescent COVID-19. Sequenced material: peripheral blood. This chain joins TRBV7-8 and TRBJ1-2; a weak D match, TRBD1 (5 bases). As DNA, the CDR3 is TGTGCCAGCAGCGCCTTAGACAGAAACTATGGCTACACCTTC. Its protein is CASSALDRNYGYTF.